The T cell receptor (beta chain) under discussion was sequenced for a study of blood T cell repertoires in COVID-19. Germline V lookup: CDR1 LNHDA, CDR2 SQIVND (reference sequence). With 0 bases clipped from V and 0 bases from J, the junction kept 4 bases outside the gene matches. The CDR3 totals 16 residues. Using immunoSEQ multiplex PCR, the repertoire was profiled, and TCRdb retains in-frame clones only, with some absent. The sample shows about 120,000 clones, 83% of them seen only once. Material for sequencing was peripheral blood. The clonotype originates from a young man with acute or convalescent COVID-19. The genes are TRBV19 and TRBJ1-1; 7 nucleotides match TRBD1. The CDR3 protein is CASSIEGTELNTEAFF. CDR3 DNA sequence: TGTGCCAGTAGTATAGAGGGGACAGAACTGAACACTGAAGCTTTCTTT.